Listed here are 11 T cell receptor beta chains from one sample, sequenced in a study of cytomegalovirus exposure and HLA in healthy donors. Primers for the PCR totalled 60 Vbeta and 13 Jbeta. TCRdb's table, derived via immunoSEQ multiplex PCR, lists solely in-frame clones and lacks some. The sample shows approximately 95,000 clones, about 81% of them seen only once. The specimen sequenced was PBMCs. The receptors were sampled from a man younger than 30 in good health and CMV-seropositive.

This rearrangement joins TRBV6-5 to TRBJ2-7, with D perhaps matching TRBD1 (5 bases). Looked up from germline, CDR1 is MNHEY and CDR2 is SVGAGI. Trimming removed 4 bases at V and 6 bases at J, with 7 bases between. The length of the CDR3 is 11 residues. The CDR3 nucleotides are TGTGCCAGCAGTTTGGGGCTCGAGCAGTACTTC. This translates into CASSLGLEQYF.

Here the CDR3 reads CSVRGLAGAFRGTSSYNEQFF. The CDR3 DNA reads TGCAGCGTGCGGGGACTAGCGGGGGCGTTTCGGGGAACGAGCTCCTACAATGAGCAGTTCTTC. The rearrangement uses TRBV29-1 and TRBJ2-1, with TRBD2 matching over 14 bases. There are 21 residues in the CDR3. With 6 bases clipped from V and 0 bases from J, the junction kept 19 bases outside the gene matches. The germline CDR1 and CDR2 sequences are SQVTM and ANQGSEA.

The V and J genes are TRBV6-5 and TRBJ1-1; D is ambiguous. Trimming took off 2 bases at V and 4 bases at J, with 11 bases between the two ends. This CDR3 is 14 amino acids long. CDR1 MNHEY and CDR2 SVGAGI come from the germline V gene. CDR3 sequence (DNA): TGTGCCAGCAGTTACCGACTTGGAGGCACTGAAGCTTTCTTT. Translating it yields CASSYRLGGTEAFF.

The chain couples TRBV5-1 to TRBJ1-3; D not resolved. Deletions cut 3 bases from V and 1 base from J, with 5 bases between. The germline V gene has CDR1 SGHRS and CDR2 YFSETQ. The CDR3 length is 13 residues. CDR3: CASSSVSGNTIYF. CDR3 nucleotide sequence: TGCGCCAGCAGCTCTGTTTCTGGAAACACCATATATTTT.

The chain employs TRBV7-8 and TRBJ2-7; TRBD2 is a possible D gene (6 bases). CDR3 length equals 15 residues. V dropped 1 base and J dropped 2 bases, with 12 bases sitting between them. Germline V CDR1 and CDR2: SGHVS, FQNEAQ. The CDR3 DNA follows: TGTGCCAGCAGCTTAGGTAGTTCGGGGGCCTACGAGCAGTACTTC. Translation: CASSLGSSGAYEQYF.

This chain connects TRBV27 to TRBJ1-2; D remains unclear. This CDR3 has 14 amino acids. Trimming removed 3 bases at V and 5 bases at J, with 13 bases between. Germline CDR1 MNHEY, CDR2 SMNVEV (reference sequence). The chain's CDR3 is CASSFKYTEYGYTF. As DNA, the CDR3 is TGTGCCAGCAGTTTCAAGTACACAGAATATGGCTACACCTTC.

This clone showed up just a few times. V is TRBV13 and J is TRBJ2-7, with 9 bases fitting TRBD2. The CDR3 covers 16 residues. Germline assignment: CDR1 PRHDT and CDR2 FYEKMQ (reference sequence). With 5 bases clipped from V and 1 base from J, the junction kept 9 bases outside the gene matches. CDR3 DNA sequence: TGTGCCAGCAGCGCACGCGGGGGGGCTAGGTCCTACGAGCAGTACTTC. Translated: CASSARGGARSYEQYF.

The chain uses TRBV28 and TRBJ1-6; D is possibly TRBD1 (6 bases). Germline V gene sequence: CDR1 MDHEN, CDR2 SYDVKM. Deletions cut 2 bases from V and 5 bases from J, with 13 bases between. CDR3 length: 16 amino acids. The CDR3 nucleotides read TGTGCCAGCAGTTTAGTCGGGCAGGGGAATAATTCACCCCTCCACTTT. It encodes CASSLVGQGNNSPLHF.

The chain carries TRBV19 and TRBJ2-1; no definite D call. V lost 6 bases and J 1 base, leaving 7 bases between the germline ends. CDR1 is LNHDA, CDR2 SQIVND, per germline (reference sequence). The CDR3 covers 13 residues. The CDR3 coding sequence is TGTGCCAGTAGGGCCTCGTCCTACAATGAGCAGTTCTTC. This sequence encodes CASRASSYNEQFF. Complete variable domain (other parts from reference TRBV19 and TRBJ2-1): DGGITQSPKYLFRKEGQNVTLSCEQNLNHDAMYWYRQDPGQGLRLIYYSQIVNDFQKGDIAEGYSVSREKKESFPLTVTSAQKNPTAFYLCASRASSYNEQFFGPGTRLTVL.

This clone was counted once. This chain joins TRBV30 and TRBJ1-5; D gene uncertain. In germline, CDR1 is GTSNPN, CDR2 SVGIG (reference sequence). Trimming took 8 bases from V and 3 from J, leaving 14 bases between them. CDR3 length equals 13 residues. CDR3 amino acids: CAMELFYNQPQHF. CDR3 bases: TGTGCCATGGAGCTGTTTTACAATCAGCCCCAGCATTTT.

The chain joins TRBV7-8 to TRBJ1-2, with D maybe TRBD1 (6 bases). CDR1 is SGHVS and CDR2 is FQNEAQ in the germline V gene. The V and J ends lost 3 bases and 0 bases respectively, with 11 bases between them. The length of the CDR3 is 15 residues. Here the CDR3 reads CASSFEPGANYGYTF. In nucleotides, the CDR3 is TGTGCCAGCAGCTTCGAGCCAGGGGCTAACTATGGCTACACCTTC.